This TCR beta chain was observed in a study of shared clonotypes between healthy human individuals. CD45RO-negative, CCR7-selected cells formed the naive CD8 fraction, which excluded terminally differentiated effector memory CD45RA+ cells. Here immunoSEQ multiplex PCR was the method, and the copy in TCRdb shows in-frame clones only, minus some. This table holds about 2.2 million clones, just over 90% found once. CDR1 and CDR2 from the germline V gene are SGHRS and YFSETQ. V lost 6 bases to trimming and J lost 6 bases, with 12 bases between them. The CDR3 loop spans 12 amino acids. The sequence derives from a man in his late teens or twenties in good health. Some clones in this sample may be carry-over from other donors' samples. The genes are TRBV5-1 and TRBJ1-2; D is possibly TRBD1 (6 bases). The sequenced sample was naive CD8+ T cells from PBMCs. CDR3 sequence (DNA): TGCGCCAGCACAACGGGGGGCAATGGCTACACCTTC. This translates into CASTTGGNGYTF.